This T cell receptor beta chain appears in the sequencing data of a study of OX40 agonist ivuxolimab in advanced cancers. The CDR3 contains 15 residues. Trimming took off 6 bases at V and 6 bases at J, with 21 bases between the two ends. Germline V gene lookup returns CDR1 MGHDK and CDR2 SYGVNS. Clones were read by immunoSEQ multiplex PCR, and TCRdb kept only the in-frame ones, dropping some. The sample holds 65,000 to 90,000 clones, more than 85% seen once. The V gene is TRBV25-1, the J gene TRBJ2-7; perhaps TRBD1 as D (5 bases). Here the sequenced sample was CD4+ or CD8+ T cells sorted from blood, taken in a trial of the OX40 agonist ivuxolimab. This clonotype was sampled from an adult with an advanced solid tumor such as melanoma, head and neck, liver or kidney cancer. The CDR3 nucleotides read TGTGCCAGCAGGCCATTGGACACGACTTACGGCGAGCAGTACTTC. Its translation: CASRPLDTTYGEQYF.